Many counts were recorded for the clone carrying this T cell receptor (beta chain). The antigen is unknown. The sample belongs to a study of T cell repertoires in cytomegalovirus infection. Study-wide background: From public TCR beta signatures came an indication of both CMV infection and matching HLA type.

The CDR3 covers 17 residues. V lost 5 bases and J lost 0; bases outside the gene matches: 6. The V gene's germline CDR1 is SEHNR and CDR2 FQNEAQ (reference sequence). TCRdb fed the reads into MiXCR, producing one record per CDR3 protein. This table has approximately 260,000 distinct CDR3 sequences, 22% appearing once. The source was cultured PBMCs, collected from culture after CMV antigen stimulation. This clonotype was sampled from a human donor in good health (CMV status not recorded). Some clones in this sample may be carry-over from other donors' samples. The V and J genes are TRBV7-9 and TRBJ2-1; TRBD2 agrees at 11 bases. CDR3 loop: CASSRTGTSGSYNEQFF. DNA of the CDR3: TGTGCCAGCAGCAGAACCGGGACTAGCGGCTCCTACAATGAGCAGTTCTTC.